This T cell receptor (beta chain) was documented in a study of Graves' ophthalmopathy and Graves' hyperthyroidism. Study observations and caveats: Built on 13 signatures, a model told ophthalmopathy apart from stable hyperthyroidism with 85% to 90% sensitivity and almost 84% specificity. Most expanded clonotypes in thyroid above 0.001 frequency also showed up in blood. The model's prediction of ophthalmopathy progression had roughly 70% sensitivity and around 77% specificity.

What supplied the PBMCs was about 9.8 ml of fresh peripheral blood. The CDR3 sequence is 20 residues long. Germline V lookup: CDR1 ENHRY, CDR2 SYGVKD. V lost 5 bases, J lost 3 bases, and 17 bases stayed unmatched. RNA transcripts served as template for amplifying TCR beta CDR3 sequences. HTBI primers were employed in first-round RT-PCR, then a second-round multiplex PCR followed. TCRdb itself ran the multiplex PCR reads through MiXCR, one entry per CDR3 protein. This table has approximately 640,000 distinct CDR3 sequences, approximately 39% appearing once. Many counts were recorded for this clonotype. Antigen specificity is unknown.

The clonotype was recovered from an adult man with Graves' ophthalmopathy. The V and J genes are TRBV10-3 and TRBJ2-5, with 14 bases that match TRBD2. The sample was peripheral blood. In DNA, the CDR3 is TGTGCCATCAGTCAAATAACCGGGACTAGCGGGAGACCGAGTGAAGAGACCCAGTACTTC. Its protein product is CAISQITGTSGRPSEETQYF.